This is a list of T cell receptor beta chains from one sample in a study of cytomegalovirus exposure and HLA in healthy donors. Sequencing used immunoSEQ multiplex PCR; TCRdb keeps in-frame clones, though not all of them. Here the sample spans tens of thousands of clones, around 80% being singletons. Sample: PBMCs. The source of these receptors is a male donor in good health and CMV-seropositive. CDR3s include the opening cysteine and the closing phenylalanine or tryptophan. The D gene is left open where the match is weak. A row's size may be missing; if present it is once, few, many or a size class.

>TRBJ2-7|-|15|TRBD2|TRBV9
TGTGCCAGCAGCGTCGGGACTAGGCTTGTTTACGAGCAGTACTTC
CASSVGTRLVYEQYF
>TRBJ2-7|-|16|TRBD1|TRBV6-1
TGTGCCAGCAGTGAGGGAAGGGGGCCCCTATCCTACGAGCAGTACTTC
CASSEGRGPLSYEQYF
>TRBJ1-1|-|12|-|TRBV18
TGTGCCAGCTCACCACTTCCAGGGGAAGCTTTCTTT
CASSPLPGEAFF
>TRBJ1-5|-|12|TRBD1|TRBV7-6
TGTGCCACGGGACAGGGAAATCAGCCCCAGCATTTT
CATGQGNQPQHF
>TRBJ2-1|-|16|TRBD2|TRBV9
TGTGCCAGCAGCCTTCCGGGTAGCGGGTCGACTGGTGAGCAGTTCTTC
CASSLPGSGSTGEQFF
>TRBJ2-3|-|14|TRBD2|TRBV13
TGTGCCAGCAGGATAGCGGGAGGGCCATATACGCAGTATTTT
CASRIAGGPYTQYF
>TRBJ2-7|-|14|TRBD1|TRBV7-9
TGTGCCAGCAGCGGGGGGACAGGGGGTGCACGGCAGTACTTC
CASSGGTGGARQYF
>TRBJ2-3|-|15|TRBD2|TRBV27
TGTGCCAGCAGGTTAGCGGGAGGGCCCCCAGATACGCAGTATTTT
CASRLAGGPPDTQYF
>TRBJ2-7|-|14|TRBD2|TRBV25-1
TGTGCCAGCAGTGGGAGCGGGAGGAATTACGAGCAGTACTTC
CASSGSGRNYEQYF
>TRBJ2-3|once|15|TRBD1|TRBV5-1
TGCGCCAGCAGCTTGGCCGACAGGGATGCAGATACGCAGTATTTT
CASSLADRDADTQYF
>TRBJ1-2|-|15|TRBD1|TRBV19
TGTGCCAGTAGTATAACTCCCGGGACAGGGTATGGCTACACCTTC
CASSITPGTGYGYTF
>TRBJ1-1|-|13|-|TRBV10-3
TGTGCCATCAGTGGACGACAGGACACTGAAGCTTTCTTT
CAISGRQDTEAFF
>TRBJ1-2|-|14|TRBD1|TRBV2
TGTGCCAGCAGTGAGGCAGGGGGAACCTATGGCTACACCTTC
CASSEAGGTYGYTF
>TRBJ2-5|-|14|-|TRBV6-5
TGTGCCAGCAGTTACTCGAGTGCGGGGAGTACCCAGTACTTC
CASSYSSAGSTQYF
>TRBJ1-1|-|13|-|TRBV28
TGTGCCAGCAGACAAAAAGGACGGGAGGGGGCTTTCTTT
CASRQKGREGAFF
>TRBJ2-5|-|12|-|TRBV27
TGTGCCAGCAGCCAGAACCAAGAGACCCAGTACTTC
CASSQNQETQYF
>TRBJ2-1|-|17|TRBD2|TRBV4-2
TGTGCCAGCAGCCCCCGTACTAGCGGGAGCTCCTACAATGAGCAGTTCTTC
CASSPRTSGSSYNEQFF
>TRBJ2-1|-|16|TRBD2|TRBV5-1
TGCGCCAGCAGCTTGACGGGAGGGACTACCTACAATGAGCAGTTCTTC
CASSLTGGTTYNEQFF
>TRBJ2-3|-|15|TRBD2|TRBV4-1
TGCGCCAGCAGCCGCGGGAGGGTGGCTGCAGATACGCAGTATTTT
CASSRGRVAADTQYF
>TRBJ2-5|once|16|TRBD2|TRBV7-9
TGTGCCAGCAGATCCGGACTAGCGGGAGGGGGAGAGACCCAGTACTTC
CASRSGLAGGGETQYF
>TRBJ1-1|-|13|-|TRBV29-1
TGCAGCGTTGTGAGGAGGATGAACACTGAAGCTTTCTTT
CSVVRRMNTEAFF
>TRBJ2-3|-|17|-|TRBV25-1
TGTGCCAGCAGTCCAATCAGGACAGGCTGGGGGGCAGATACGCAGTATTTT
CASSPIRTGWGADTQYF
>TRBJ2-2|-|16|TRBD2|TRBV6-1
TGTGCCAGCAGTGCGCCTAGCGGGGGGAACACCGGGGAGCTGTTTTTT
CASSAPSGGNTGELFF
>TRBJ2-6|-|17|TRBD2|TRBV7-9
TGTGCCAGCAGCTTAGGTCGGGGGGGCTCTGGGGCCAACGTCCTGACTTTC
CASSLGRGGSGANVLTF
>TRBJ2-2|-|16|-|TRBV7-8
TGTGCCAGCAGCTTAGTCGATACAGTGAACACCGGGGAGCTGTTTTTT
CASSLVDTVNTGELFF
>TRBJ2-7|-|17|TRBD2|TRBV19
TGTGCCAGTAGTAGCACTAGCGGGTATTATAGCTCCTACGAGCAGTACTTC
CASSSTSGYYSSYEQYF
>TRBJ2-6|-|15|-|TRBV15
TGTGCCACCAGCCACTTACCCGAAGGGGCCAACGTCCTGACTTTC
CATSHLPEGANVLTF
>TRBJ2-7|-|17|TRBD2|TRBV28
TGTGCCAGCAGTTTATGGACTAGCGGGAGGGCCTCAGGCGAGCAGTACTTC
CASSLWTSGRASGEQYF
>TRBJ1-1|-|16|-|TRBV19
TGTGCCAGTAGTATACGGGGGGTAACCCTGGGCACTGAAGCTTTCTTT
CASSIRGVTLGTEAFF
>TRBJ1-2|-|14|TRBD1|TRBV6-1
TGTGCCAGCAGTCCGGGACAGCAAAACTATGGCTACACCTTC
CASSPGQQNYGYTF
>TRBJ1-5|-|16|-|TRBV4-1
TGCGCCAGCAGCCAAGGTCTGGGGGCGAGCAATCAGCCCCAGCATTTT
CASSQGLGASNQPQHF
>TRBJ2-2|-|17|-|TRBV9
TGTGCCAGCAGCGAGCTCGTACTAGCAGCGAACACCGGGGAGCTGTTTTTT
CASSELVLAANTGELFF
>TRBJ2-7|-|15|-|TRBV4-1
TGCGCCAGCAGCCAAGCGCCAGGGGTCCTCTACGAGCAGTACTTC
CASSQAPGVLYEQYF
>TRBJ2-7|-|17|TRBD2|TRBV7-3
TGTGCCAGCAGCGCCCTCCCTGCTAGCGGGAGGCCCCACGAGCAGTACTTC
CASSALPASGRPHEQYF
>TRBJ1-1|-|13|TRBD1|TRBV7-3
TGTGCCAGCAGCCCGCCGGGACAGGGGTTAGCTTTCTTT
CASSPPGQGLAFF
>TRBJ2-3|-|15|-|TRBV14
TGTGCCAGCAGCCAAGGCACCCGGGAAGGAGATACGCAGTATTTT
CASSQGTREGDTQYF
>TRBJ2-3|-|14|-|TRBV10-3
TGTGCCATCAGCGCCGCGGGGGCGCGAGATACGCAGTATTTT
CAISAAGARDTQYF
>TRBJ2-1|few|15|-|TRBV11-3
TGTGCCAGCAGCTTGTCGGGGGAGGCCCACAATGAGCAGTTCTTC
CASSLSGEAHNEQFF
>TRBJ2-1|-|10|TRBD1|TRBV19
TGTGCCAGCGGGACAGTTGAGCAGTTCTTC
CASGTVEQFF
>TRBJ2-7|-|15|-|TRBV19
TGTGCCAGTAGTATATTTTTAGACAGGAGGTACGAGCAGTACTTC
CASSIFLDRRYEQYF
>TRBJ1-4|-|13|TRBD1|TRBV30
TGTGCCTGGAGGGGGACAGGGGCCGAGGCACTGTTTTTT
CAWRGTGAEALFF
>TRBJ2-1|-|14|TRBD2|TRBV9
TGTGCCAGCCGAAGGACTAGCGGGACTGGGGAGCAGTTCTTC
CASRRTSGTGEQFF
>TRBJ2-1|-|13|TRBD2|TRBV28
TGTGCCAGCAGTATAAGAATAGCGGGAGGGCAGTTCTTC
CASSIRIAGGQFF
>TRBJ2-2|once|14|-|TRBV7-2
TGTGCCAGCAGCACGGGACAGAACACCGGGGAGCTGTTTTTT
CASSTGQNTGELFF
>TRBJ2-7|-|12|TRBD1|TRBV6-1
TGTGCCACCCGGGACAGCCCCTACGAGCAGTACTTC
CATRDSPYEQYF
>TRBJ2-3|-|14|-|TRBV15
TGTGCCACAAGCGACAAGACAGACACAGATACGCAGTATTTT
CATSDKTDTDTQYF